This T cell receptor beta chain was observed in a study of human T cells and chemical hapten exposure. Findings and caveats of the study: TCRs whose frequency exceeded 1 in 1000 remained the same following DPC sensitization.

The time point here: patch test 2, 6 weeks after DPC sensitization. As to treatment: therapeutic diphenylcyclopropenone sensitization with weekly scalp DPC. This clonotype occurred a few times. Its antigen is not known. Germline V gives CDR1 KGHSH, CDR2 LQKENI. The CDR3 length is 15 residues. Trimming took off 6 bases at V and 8 bases at J, with 22 bases between the two ends. TCRdb re-analysed the RACE reads in MiXCR, keeping a single row per CDR3 protein. The sample holds roughly 380,000 distinct CDR3 sequences, about 6.3% seen once. This clonotype was obtained from a woman under 30 with alopecia areata. Some clones in this sample may be carry-over from other donors' samples. This sample comprised whole blood, obtained in connection with sensitization to the hapten diphenylcyclopropenone (DPC). The chain has TRBV18 and TRBJ1-2; the D is unclear. This CDR3 is CASSRDTPLRGGYTF. The CDR3, as DNA: TGTGCCAGCTCCCGTGACACTCCCCTACGGGGAGGCTACACCTTC.